The sequence of this T cell receptor (beta chain) was determined in a study of beta chain features in type 1 diabetes. Reverse transcription of all isolated RNA meant that expressed TCRB transcripts were sequenced. The protocol was immunoSEQ multiplex PCR, while the TCRdb copy is restricted to in-frame clones and leaves out a portion. The sample comprises some 140,000 clones, about 10% of which are singletons, and around 0.7% rests with the top ten. CDR3 length: 15 amino acids. Germline V gene data show CDR1 as LNHDA and CDR2 as SQIVND (reference sequence). V was pared by 5 bases and J by 5 bases, with 9 bases of the junction left unmatched.

The sample taken for sequencing was central memory CD4+ T cells from blood. The V and J genes are TRBV19 and TRBJ2-7; 10 bases map to TRBD1. This receptor was taken from a man between 18 and 35 years old in good health. CDR3 DNA sequence: TGTGCCAGTAGTCCCAGGACAGGGGGAATCAACGAGCAGTACTTC. Translating it yields CASSPRTGGINEQYF.